The clone carrying this T cell receptor (beta chain) was seen once. Its antigen is not identified. One end of the junction is discordant with germline, which a read error may explain. The data stem from a study of cytomegalovirus exposure and HLA in healthy donors. At the level of the study: The early release's HLA-typed donors yielded tens of millions of unique TCRs. Broader study findings: Most observed TCR sequences were rare, whereas some public TCRs were detected in many donors. As was reported, the classifier diagnosed cytomegalovirus status with high specificity and sensitivity.

These donors counted as nominally healthy when sampled, but unrecorded immune exposures were likely. The CDR3 is 16 residues long. In germline, CDR1 is SGDLS, CDR2 YYNGEE. PCR used 60 Vbeta primers and 13 Jbeta primers. Some clones are missing from TCRdb's copy, which holds only in-frame ones; the method was immunoSEQ multiplex PCR. The data hold 150,000 to 180,000 clones, with about 80% observed a single time. This chain connects TRBV9 to TRBJ1-4; 11 nucleotides agree with TRBD1. The receptor was derived from a woman aged 40 to 50 in good health and CMV-seronegative. Sequencing input: PBMCs. CDR3: CANSPDRGLLGEKLFF. The CDR3 DNA is TGTGCCAACAGCCCGGACAGGGGGCTTCTGGGTGAAAAACTGTTTTTT.